This T cell receptor (beta chain) is from a study of beta chain features in type 1 diabetes. Expressed TCRB transcripts were sequenced after all isolated RNA was converted to cDNA. The protocol was immunoSEQ multiplex PCR, while the TCRdb copy is restricted to in-frame clones and leaves out a portion. This repertoire shows some 230,000 clones, over 8.5% found once; its top ten account for around 0.031%. Germline CDR1 and CDR2: SQVTM and ANQGSEA. The CDR3 is made up of 14 amino acids. Between the trimmed V and J ends, which lost 5 bases and 1 base, there was a span of 15 bases. Specimen: naive CD4+ T cells from blood. The TCR comes from a woman aged 18-35 years in good health. V gene TRBV29-1 combines with J gene TRBJ2-7; D not certain. This chain's CDR3 is CSVRIGEASYEQYF. CDR3 bases: TGCAGCGTTCGTATCGGCGAGGCTTCCTACGAGCAGTACTTC.